This TCR beta chain was identified during a study of T cell responses to AZD1222 COVID-19 vaccine. The study's findings and limits: The number of AZD1222 recipients seropositive at baseline was only five or six. All repertoire sampling was performed exclusively after the peak T cell response. As reported, nearly half of all spike-specific TCRs target variant regions that are unmutated.

Germline V gene lookup returns CDR1 SGHAT and CDR2 FQNNGV. The CDR3 contains 12 residues. V gave up 8 bases and J gave up 4 bases, with 11 bases separating them. A word on this clone: Its antigen remains unidentified.

Using immunoSEQ multiplex PCR, the repertoire was profiled, and TCRdb retains in-frame clones only, with some absent. The table shows 140,000 to 150,000 clones, with over 90% occurring only once. The rearrangement links TRBV11-2 to TRBJ1-2, with unresolved D. This receptor was identified in an adult in good health. The specimen comprised peripheral blood, sampled on day 0 of AZD1222 vaccination. The CDR3 nucleotides are TGTGCCAGCCAGGCCGGGTCCTATGGCTACACCTTC. Protein sequence: CASQAGSYGYTF.